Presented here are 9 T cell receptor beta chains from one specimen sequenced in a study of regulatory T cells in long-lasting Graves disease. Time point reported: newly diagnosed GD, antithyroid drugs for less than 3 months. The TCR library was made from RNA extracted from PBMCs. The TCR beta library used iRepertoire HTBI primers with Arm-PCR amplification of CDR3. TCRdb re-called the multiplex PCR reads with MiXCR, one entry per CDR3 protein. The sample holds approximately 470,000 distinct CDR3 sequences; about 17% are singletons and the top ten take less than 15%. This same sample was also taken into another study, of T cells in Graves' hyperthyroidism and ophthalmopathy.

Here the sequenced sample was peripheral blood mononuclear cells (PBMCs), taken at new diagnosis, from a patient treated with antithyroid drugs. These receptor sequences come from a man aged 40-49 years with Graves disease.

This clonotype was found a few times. CDR3 bases: TGTGCCAGCAGCACCATGAGGGGGCCGGGAACTGAAGCTTTCTTT. Translating gives CASSTMRGPGTEAFF. The chain couples TRBV7-9 to TRBJ1-1; 7 bases match TRBD1. The CDR3 has 15 residues. CDR1 SEHNR and CDR2 FQNEAQ come from the germline V gene (reference sequence). Trimming cost V 5 bases and J 5 bases; bases outside gene matches: 11. The full variable domain, in which reference TRBV7-9 and TRBJ1-1 provide the parts outside the CDR3, is DTGVSQNPRHKITKRGQNVTFRCDPISEHNRLYWYRQTLGQGPEFLTYFQNEAQLEKSRLLSDRFSAERPKGSFSTLEIQRTEQGDSAMYLCASSTMRGPGTEAFFGQGTRLTVV.

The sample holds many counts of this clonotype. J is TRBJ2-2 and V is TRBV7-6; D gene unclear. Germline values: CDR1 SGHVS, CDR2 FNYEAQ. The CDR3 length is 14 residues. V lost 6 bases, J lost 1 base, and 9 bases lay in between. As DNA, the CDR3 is TGTGCCAGCAGTGACTTTCAGAACACCGGGGAGCTGTTTTTT. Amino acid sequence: CASSDFQNTGELFF.

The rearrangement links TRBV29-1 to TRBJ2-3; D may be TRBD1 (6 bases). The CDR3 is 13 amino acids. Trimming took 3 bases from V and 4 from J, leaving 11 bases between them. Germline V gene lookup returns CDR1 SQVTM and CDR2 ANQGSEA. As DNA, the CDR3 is TGCAGCGTTGATCTGGGGGCCTCAGATACGCAGTATTTT. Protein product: CSVDLGASDTQYF.

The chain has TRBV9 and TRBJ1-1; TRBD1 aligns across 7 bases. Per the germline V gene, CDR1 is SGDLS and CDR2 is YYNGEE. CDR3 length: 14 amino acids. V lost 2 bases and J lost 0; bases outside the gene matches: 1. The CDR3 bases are TGTGCCAGCAGCGTGACAGGGCTGAACACTGAAGCTTTCTTT. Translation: CASSVTGLNTEAFF.

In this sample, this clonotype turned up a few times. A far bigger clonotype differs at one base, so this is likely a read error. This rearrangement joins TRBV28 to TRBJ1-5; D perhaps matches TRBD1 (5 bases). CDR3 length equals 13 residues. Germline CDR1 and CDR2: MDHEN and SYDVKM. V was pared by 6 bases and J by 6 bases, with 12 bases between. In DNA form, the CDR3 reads TGTGCCAGCAGCCGGGACGGGGGTCAGCCCCAGCATTTT. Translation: CASSRDGGQPQHF.

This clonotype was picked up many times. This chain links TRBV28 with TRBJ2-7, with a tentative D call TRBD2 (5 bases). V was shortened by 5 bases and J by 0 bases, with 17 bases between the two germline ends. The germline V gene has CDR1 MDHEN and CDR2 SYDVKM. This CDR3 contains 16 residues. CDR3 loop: CASSAPGTAYSYEQYF. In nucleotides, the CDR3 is TGTGCCAGCAGTGCCCCGGGAACGGCCTACTCCTACGAGCAGTACTTC.

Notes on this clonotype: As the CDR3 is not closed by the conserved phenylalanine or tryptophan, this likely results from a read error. The CDR3 protein is CASSPGPSPTDTQYS. CDR3 nucleotides: TGTGCCAGCAGCCCGGGACCTTCACCGACAGATACGCAGTATTCT. This chain joins TRBV9 and TRBJ2-3; perhaps D is TRBD1 or TRBD2 (5 bases each). Germline V gives CDR1 SGDLS, CDR2 YYNGEE. The CDR3 is made up of 15 amino acids. V was trimmed by 4 bases and J by 3 bases, leaving 15 bases between them.

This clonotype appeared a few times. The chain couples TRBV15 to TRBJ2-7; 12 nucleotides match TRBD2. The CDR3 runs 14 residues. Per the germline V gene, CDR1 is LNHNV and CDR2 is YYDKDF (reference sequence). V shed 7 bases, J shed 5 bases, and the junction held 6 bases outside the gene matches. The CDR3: CATNLAGGPDEQYF. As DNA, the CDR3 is TGTGCCACCAACCTAGCGGGAGGGCCGGACGAGCAGTACTTC.

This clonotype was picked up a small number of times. The CDR3 reads CASRPSSGGLLVEQYF. The DNA for the CDR3 is TGTGCCAGCAGACCATCCTCAGGGGGCCTTCTTGTCGAGCAGTACTTC. The V call is TRBV27, the J call TRBJ2-7; 8 nucleotides align to TRBD1. The germline gives CDR1 MNHEY, CDR2 SMNVEV (reference sequence). V shed 6 bases and J 6 bases; nucleotides not matched to a gene: 16. The CDR3 extends over 16 amino acids.